The clone carrying this T cell receptor beta chain showed up just a few times. V lost 5 bases, J lost 1 base, and 11 bases lay in between. The V gene's germline CDR1 is SEHNR and CDR2 FQNEAQ (reference sequence). The CDR3 sequence is 14 residues long. The data derive from a study of blood T cell repertoires in COVID-19. At the level of the study: COVID-19 samples collected from the United States, Italy and Spain covered acute and convalescent phases.

Method: immunoSEQ multiplex PCR; TCRdb's copy keeps in-frame clones and lacks some. Of about 150,000 clones listed, about 85% were seen once; the top ten hold approximately 0.63%. Seattle-derived patients entered the study during active infection and were followed longitudinally. This clonotype was sampled from a man in his sixties with COVID-19, enrolled during active disease. The sequencing input was peripheral blood. The gene calls are TRBV7-9 and TRBJ1-2; tentative D call: TRBD1 (6 bases). DNA for the CDR3: TGTGCCAGCAGCCCCGCGGACAGTAACTATGGCTACACCTTC. This codes for CASSPADSNYGYTF.